What follows is one TCR beta chain and its context. This specimen comes from a study of blood T cell repertoires in COVID-19. Study-level information: T cells, B-cell-depleted T cells, or PBMCs supplied cDNA or gDNA.

How the authors handled the data: Estimation of nucleated cell counts relied on the amplification of reference gene primers. Generated by immunoSEQ multiplex PCR, the TCRdb table keeps only in-frame clones and is missing some. V and J calls and clone size are given by that table; D and trimming were obtained from the DNA. The sample lists roughly 40,000 clones; about 85% were seen once. Germline CDR1 and CDR2: MNHEY and SVGEGT. The trim removed 2 bases at V and 1 base at J, leaving 6 bases unmatched. The CDR3 runs to 18 residues. The source material was peripheral blood. This receptor was identified in a human donor in a cohort sampled during active COVID-19. The chain has TRBV6-2 or TRBV6-3 and TRBJ2-1, with TRBD2 matching 12 bases. CDR3 in DNA: TGTGCCAGCAGTTACCTCAAAGGACTAGCGGGGTCCTACAATGAGCAGTTCTTC. Translation gives CASSYLKGLAGSYNEQFF.